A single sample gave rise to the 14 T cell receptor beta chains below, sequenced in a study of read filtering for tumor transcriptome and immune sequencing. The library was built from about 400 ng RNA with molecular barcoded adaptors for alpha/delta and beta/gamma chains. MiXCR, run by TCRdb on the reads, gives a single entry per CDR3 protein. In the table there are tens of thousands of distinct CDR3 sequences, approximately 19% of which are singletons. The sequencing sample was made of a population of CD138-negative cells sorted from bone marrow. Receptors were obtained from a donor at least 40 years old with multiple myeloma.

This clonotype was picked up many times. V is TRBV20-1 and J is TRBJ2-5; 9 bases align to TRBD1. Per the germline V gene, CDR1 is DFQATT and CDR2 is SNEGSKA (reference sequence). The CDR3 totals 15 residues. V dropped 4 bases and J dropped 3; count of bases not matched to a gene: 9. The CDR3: CSAIPTGTGKETQYF. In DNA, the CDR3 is TGCAGTGCTATACCCACGGGGACAGGGAAAGAGACCCAGTACTTC.

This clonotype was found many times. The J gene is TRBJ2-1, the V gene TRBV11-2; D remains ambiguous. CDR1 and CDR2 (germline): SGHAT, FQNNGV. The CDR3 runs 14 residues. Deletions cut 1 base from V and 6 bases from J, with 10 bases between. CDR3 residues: CASSLGGGVNEQFF. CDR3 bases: TGTGCCAGCAGCTTAGGTGGTGGGGTCAATGAGCAGTTCTTC.

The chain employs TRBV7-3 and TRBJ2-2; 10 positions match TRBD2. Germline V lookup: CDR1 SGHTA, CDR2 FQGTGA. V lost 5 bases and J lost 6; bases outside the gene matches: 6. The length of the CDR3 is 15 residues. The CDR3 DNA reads TGTGCCAGCAGCCTAAGCGGGGGGGCGTCCGGGGAGCTGTTTTTT. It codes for CASSLSGGASGELFF.

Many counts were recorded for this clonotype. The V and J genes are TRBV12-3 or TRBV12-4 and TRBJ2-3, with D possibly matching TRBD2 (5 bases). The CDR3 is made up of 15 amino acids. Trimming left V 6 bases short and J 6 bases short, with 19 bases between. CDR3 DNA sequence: TGTGCCAGCAGCCAAAATGGGAGAGGGTTGGATACGCAGTATTTT. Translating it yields CASSQNGRGLDTQYF.

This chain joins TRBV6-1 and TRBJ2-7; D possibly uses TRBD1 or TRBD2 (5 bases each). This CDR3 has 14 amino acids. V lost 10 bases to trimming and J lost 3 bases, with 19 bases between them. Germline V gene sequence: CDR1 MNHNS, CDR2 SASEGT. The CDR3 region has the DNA TGTGCCACCTCCCGTGGGACCGAGAGCTACGAGCAGTACTTC. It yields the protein CATSRGTESYEQYF.

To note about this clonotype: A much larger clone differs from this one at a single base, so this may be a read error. The CDR3 spells CASSQDSNIQQPQHF. The CDR3 DNA sequence: TGTGCCAGCAGCCAGGACAGCAATATTCAGCAGCCCCAGCATTTT. The rearrangement joins TRBV7-9 to TRBJ1-5; perhaps TRBD1 as D (6 bases). The CDR3 length is 15 residues. Germline V gene lookup returns CDR1 SEHNR and CDR2 FQNEAQ (reference sequence). V was cut by 5 bases and J by 7 bases, with 18 bases left in between.

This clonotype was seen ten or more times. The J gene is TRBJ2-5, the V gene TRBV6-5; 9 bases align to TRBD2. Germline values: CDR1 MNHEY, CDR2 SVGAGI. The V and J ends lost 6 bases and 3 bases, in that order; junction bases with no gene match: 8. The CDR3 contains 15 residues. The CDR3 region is CASSSEASGEETQYF. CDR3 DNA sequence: TGTGCCAGCAGCTCAGAGGCTAGCGGGGAAGAGACCCAGTACTTC.

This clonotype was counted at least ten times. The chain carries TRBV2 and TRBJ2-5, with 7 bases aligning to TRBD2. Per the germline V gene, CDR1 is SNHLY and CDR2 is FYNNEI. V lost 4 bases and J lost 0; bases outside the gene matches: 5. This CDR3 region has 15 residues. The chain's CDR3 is CASSGLAVYQETQYF. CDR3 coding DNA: TGTGCCAGCAGTGGTCTAGCGGTGTACCAAGAGACCCAGTACTTC.

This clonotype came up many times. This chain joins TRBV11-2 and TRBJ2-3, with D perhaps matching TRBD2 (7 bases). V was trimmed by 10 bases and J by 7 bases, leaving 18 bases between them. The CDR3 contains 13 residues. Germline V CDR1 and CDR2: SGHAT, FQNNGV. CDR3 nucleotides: TGTGCCACCTGGGGGGGGGGGCCGAATACGCAGTATTTT. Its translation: CATWGGGPNTQYF.

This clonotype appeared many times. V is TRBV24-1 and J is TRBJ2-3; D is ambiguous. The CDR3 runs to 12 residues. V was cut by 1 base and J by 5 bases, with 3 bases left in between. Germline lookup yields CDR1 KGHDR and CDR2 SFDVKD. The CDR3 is CATSDFEDTQYF. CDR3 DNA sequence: TGTGCCACCAGTGATTTCGAAGATACGCAGTATTTT.

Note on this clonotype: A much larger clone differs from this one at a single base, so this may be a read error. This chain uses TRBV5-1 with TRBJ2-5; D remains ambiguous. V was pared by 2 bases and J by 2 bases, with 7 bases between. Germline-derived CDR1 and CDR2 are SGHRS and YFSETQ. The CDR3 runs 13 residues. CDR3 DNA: TGCGCCAGCAGCTTTGGAGTTCAAGAGACCCAGTACTTC. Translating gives CASSFGVQETQYF.

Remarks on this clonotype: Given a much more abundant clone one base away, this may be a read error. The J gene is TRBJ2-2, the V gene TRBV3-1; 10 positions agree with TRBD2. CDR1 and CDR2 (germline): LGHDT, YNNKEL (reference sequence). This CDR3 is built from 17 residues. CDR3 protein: CASSHLRLAGVPGELLF. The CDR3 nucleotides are TGTGCCAGCAGCCATCTGAGGCTAGCGGGAGTCCCTGGGGAGCTGTTATTT.

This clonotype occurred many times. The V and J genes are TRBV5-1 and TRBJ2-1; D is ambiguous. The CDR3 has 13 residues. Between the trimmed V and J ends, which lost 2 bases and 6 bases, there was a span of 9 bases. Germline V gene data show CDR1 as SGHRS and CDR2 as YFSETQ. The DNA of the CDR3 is TGCGCCAGCAGCTTAATAGCTGTCAATGAGCAGTTCTTC. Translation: CASSLIAVNEQFF.

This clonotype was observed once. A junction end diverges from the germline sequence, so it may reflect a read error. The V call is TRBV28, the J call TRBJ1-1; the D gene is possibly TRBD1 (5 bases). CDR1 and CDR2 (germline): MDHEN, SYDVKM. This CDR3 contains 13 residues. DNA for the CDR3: TGTGCCGGCAGTCCGTTCGTGGGGCGAGAAGCCTTCTTT. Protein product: CAGSPFVGREAFF.